This is a list of T cell receptor beta chains from one sample in a study of blood T cells in healthy people across ages. TCRdb re-derived calls from the 5' RACE reads in MiXCR, one entry per CDR3 protein. The sample consists of about 1,500,000 distinct CDR3 sequences, roughly 27% of them appearing once. Sequenced input: blood. The source is a woman between 25 and 40 years old in good health. Both conserved end residues are part of each CDR3. A D gene is named only where the DNA matches it firmly. Some rows mark clone size as missing; the rest say once, few, many or name a class of expanded clone.

clone size	V gene	D gene	J gene	CDR3 protein	CDR3 DNA
many	TRBV28	-	TRBJ2-7	CASQDGPYEQYF	TGTGCCAGCCAGGATGGTCCGTACGAGCAGTACTTC
-	TRBV20-1	TRBD2	TRBJ2-5	CSARLSRGGSLAGGGEQYF	TGCAGTGCTAGACTATCTAGAGGGGGAAGCTTAGCGGGAGGTGGGGAGCAGTACTTC
-	TRBV6-2/TRBV6-3	-	TRBJ1-5	CASRDTNNQPQHF	TGTGCCAGCCGGGACACCAACAATCAGCCCCAGCATTTT
many	TRBV5-6	TRBD1	TRBJ2-7	CASSLALLTGATYEQYF	TGTGCCAGCAGCTTGGCCCTTCTGACAGGGGCTACCTACGAGCAGTACTTC
-	TRBV12-3/TRBV12-4	TRBD1	TRBJ2-7	CASNLGQGWGEQYF	TGTGCCAGCAACCTGGGACAGGGGTGGGGCGAGCAGTACTTC
many	TRBV5-1	-	TRBJ2-3	CASSSLLGTDTQYF	TGCGCCAGCAGCTCCCTCTTGGGGACAGATACGCAGTATTTT
few	TRBV5-6	-	TRBJ2-5	CASSWIVATETQYF	TGTGCCAGCAGCTGGATAGTAGCAACGGAGACCCAGTACTTC
once	TRBV30	TRBD2	TRBJ2-5	CAWSAQRGSETQYF	TGTGCCTGGAGTGCCCAGCGGGGTTCAGAGACCCAGTACTTC
few	TRBV6-1	-	TRBJ2-1	CASSRGLGNEQFF	TGTGCCAGCAGCAGGGGTCTGGGCAATGAGCAGTTCTTC
-	TRBV20-1	-	TRBJ2-1	CSALPSQRAYNEQFF	TGCAGTGCTCTCCCCTCCCAGCGGGCCTACAATGAGCAGTTCTTC
few	TRBV2	-	TRBJ2-5	CASSEAREETQYF	TGTGCCAGCAGTGAAGCGAGGGAAGAGACCCAGTACTTC
many	TRBV11-2	-	TRBJ2-7	CASSLGSGQYF	TGTGCCAGCAGCCTCGGATCCGGGCAGTACTTC
-	TRBV7-3	TRBD2	TRBJ2-3	CASSLSGGRGADTQYF	TGTGCCAGCAGCTTAAGCGGGGGGCGAGGAGCAGATACGCAGTATTTT
-	TRBV29-1	-	TRBJ2-2	CSVVRDATGELFF	TGCAGCGTTGTTCGGGACGCAACCGGGGAGCTGTTTTTT
few	TRBV18	-	TRBJ2-7	CASSPEVSYEQYF	TGTGCCAGCTCACCTGAGGTCTCCTACGAGCAGTACTTC